The entry below describes one TCR beta chain. The sample originates from a study of shared clonotypes between healthy human individuals. Over several immunoSEQ plates, each subset's genomic DNA was distributed in even portions. Sequencing was performed with immunoSEQ multiplex PCR; in TCRdb, only in-frame clones are kept and a portion is missing. The table lists 1,400,000 or so clones, approximately 98.5% of them singletons. The CDR3 length is 16 residues. Germline CDR1 is MGHDK and CDR2 is SYGVNS. The ends lost 3 bases at V and 6 bases at J; junction bases unmatched: 13. Sequences were obtained from naive CD4+ T cells sorted from blood. Subset defined: CD45RA+ positively selected. This clonotype originated in a man aged 25 to 40 in good health. V and J are TRBV25-1 and TRBJ2-7; 8 positions agree with TRBD1. The CDR3 DNA reads TGTGCCAGCAGTGACATAAGGACAGGGTGGGGTCGCGAGCAGTACTTC. It is translated as CASSDIRTGWGREQYF.